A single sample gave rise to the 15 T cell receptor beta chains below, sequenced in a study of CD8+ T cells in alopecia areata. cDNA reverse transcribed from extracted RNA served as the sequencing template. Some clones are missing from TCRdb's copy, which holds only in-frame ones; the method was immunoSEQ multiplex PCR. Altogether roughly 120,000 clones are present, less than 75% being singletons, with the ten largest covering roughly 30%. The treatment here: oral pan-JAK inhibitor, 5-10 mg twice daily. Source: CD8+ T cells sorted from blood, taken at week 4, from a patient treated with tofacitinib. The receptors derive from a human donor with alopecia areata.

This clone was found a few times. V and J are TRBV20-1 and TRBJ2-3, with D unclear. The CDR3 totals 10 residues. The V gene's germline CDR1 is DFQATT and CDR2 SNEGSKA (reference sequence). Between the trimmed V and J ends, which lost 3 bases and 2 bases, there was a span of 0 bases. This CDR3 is CSASTDTQYF. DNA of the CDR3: TGCAGTGCTAGCACAGATACGCAGTATTTT.

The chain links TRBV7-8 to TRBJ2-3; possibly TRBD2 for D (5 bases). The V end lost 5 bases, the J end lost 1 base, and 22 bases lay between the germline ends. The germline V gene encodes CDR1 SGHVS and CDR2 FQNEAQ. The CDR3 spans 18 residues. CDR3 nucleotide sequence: TGTGCCAGCAGCCAACTCGGGATGTGGGGTGGCCGCACAGATACGCAGTATTTT. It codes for CASSQLGMWGGRTDTQYF.

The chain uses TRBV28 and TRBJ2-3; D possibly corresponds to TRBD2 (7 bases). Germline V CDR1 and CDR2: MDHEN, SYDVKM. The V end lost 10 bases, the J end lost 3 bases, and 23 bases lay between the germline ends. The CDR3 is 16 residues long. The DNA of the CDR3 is TGTGCCACCCTACCCCTCTCGGGGGGCTGGACAGATACGCAGTATTTT. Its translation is CATLPLSGGWTDTQYF.

As DNA, the CDR3 is TGCGCCAGCAGCTCTCCTCGAGTCGGGGGCTTGGAGACCCAGTACTTC. Its protein is CASSSPRVGGLETQYF. V and J are TRBV5-1 and TRBJ2-5; D tentatively fits TRBD1 or TRBD2 (6 bases each). CDR3 length: 16 amino acids. Trimming cost V 3 bases and J 5 bases, with 20 bases left between them. Germline CDR1 SGHRS, CDR2 YFSETQ.

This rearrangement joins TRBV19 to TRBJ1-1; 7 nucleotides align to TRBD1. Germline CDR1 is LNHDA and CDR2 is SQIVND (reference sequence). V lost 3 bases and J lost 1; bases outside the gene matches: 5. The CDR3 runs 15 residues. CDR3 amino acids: CASSMPWTGNTEAFF. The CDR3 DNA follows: TGTGCCAGTAGTATGCCTTGGACAGGGAACACTGAAGCTTTCTTT.

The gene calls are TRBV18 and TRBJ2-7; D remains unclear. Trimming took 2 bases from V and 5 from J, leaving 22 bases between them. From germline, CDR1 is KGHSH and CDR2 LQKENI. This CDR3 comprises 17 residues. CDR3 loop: CASSPKFGVAEQDEQYF. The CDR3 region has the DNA TGTGCCAGCTCACCAAAATTCGGTGTGGCAGAGCAGGACGAGCAGTACTTC.

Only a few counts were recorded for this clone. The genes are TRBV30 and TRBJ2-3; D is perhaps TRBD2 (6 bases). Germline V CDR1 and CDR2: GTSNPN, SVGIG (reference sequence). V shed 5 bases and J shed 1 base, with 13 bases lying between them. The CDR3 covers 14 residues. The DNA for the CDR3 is TGTGCCTGGGCGCGTACGGGGGGCACAGATACGCAGTATTTT. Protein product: CAWARTGGTDTQYF.

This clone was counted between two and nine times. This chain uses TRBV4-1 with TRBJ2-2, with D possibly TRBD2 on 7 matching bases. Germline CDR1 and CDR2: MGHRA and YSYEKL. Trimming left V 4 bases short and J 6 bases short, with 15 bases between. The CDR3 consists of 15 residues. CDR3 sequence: CASSPHPGGPGELFF. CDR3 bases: TGCGCCAGCAGCCCCCACCCCGGGGGGCCCGGGGAGCTGTTTTTT.

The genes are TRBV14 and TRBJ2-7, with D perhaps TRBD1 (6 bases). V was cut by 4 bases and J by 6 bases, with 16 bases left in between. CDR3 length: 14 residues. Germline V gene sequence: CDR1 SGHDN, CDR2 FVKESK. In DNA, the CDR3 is TGTGCCAGCAGCCCGGCAGGGACAACGATCGAGCAGTACTTC. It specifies CASSPAGTTIEQYF. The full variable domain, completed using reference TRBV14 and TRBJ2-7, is EAGVTQFPSHSVIEKGQTVTLRCDPISGHDNLYWYRRVMGKEIKFLLHFVKESKQDESGMPNNRFLAERTGGTYSTLKVQPAELEDSGVYFCASSPAGTTIEQYFGPGTRLTVT.

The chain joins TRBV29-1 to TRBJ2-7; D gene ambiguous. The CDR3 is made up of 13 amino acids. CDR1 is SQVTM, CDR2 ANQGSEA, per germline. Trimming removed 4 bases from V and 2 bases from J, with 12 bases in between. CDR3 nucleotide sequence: TGCAGCGTTGTCGTGCCCCCCACCTACGAGCAGTACTTC. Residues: CSVVVPPTYEQYF.

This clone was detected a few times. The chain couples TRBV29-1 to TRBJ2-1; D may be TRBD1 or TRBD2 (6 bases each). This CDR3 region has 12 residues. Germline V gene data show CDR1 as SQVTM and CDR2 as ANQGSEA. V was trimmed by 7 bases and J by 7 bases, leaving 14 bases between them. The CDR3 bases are TGCAGCGGCGGGACACCAATAAATGAGCAGTTCTTC. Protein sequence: CSGGTPINEQFF.

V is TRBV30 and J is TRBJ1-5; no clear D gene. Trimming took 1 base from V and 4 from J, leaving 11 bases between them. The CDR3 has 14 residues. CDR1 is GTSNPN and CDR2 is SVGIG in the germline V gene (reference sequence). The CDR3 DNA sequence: TGTGCCTGGAGTGGGTCGGACGGGAATCAGCCCCAGCATTTT. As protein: CAWSGSDGNQPQHF.

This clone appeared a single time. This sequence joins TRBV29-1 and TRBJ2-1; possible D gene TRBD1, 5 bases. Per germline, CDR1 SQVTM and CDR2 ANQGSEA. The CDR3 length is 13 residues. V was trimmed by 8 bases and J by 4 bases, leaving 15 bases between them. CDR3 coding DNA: TGCAGCAGCTGGGGCGGTGGATACAATGAGCAGTTCTTC. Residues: CSSWGGGYNEQFF.

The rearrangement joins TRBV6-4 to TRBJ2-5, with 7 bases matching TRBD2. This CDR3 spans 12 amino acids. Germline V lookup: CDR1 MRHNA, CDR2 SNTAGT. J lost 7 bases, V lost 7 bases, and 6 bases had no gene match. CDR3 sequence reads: CASMAGRGTQYF. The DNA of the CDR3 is TGTGCCAGCATGGCAGGGAGGGGGACCCAGTACTTC.

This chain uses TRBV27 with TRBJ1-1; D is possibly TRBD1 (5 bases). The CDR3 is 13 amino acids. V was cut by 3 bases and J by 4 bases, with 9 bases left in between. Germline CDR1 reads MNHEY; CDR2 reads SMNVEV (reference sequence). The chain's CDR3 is CASSFRGSTEAFF. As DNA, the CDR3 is TGTGCCAGCAGTTTTCGGGGGTCCACTGAAGCTTTCTTT.